This T cell receptor (beta chain) emerged from a study of graft-versus-host responses after intestinal transplantation. As for the study in general: Recipients had multivisceral, liver-intestinal, or isolated intestinal transplants. Anti-thymocyte globulin was used for induction in all recipients, who then took tacrolimus and steroids for roughly 3 years. Notes on the study in general: Among recipient marrow samples, GvH clones were found; some appeared first in ileum or blood. High graft-versus-host to host-versus-graft T cell clonal ratios marked allografts of patients with graft-donor macrochimerism.

From the graft tissue, intraepithelial and lamina propria lymphocytes were released through processing. Here immunoSEQ multiplex PCR was the method, and the copy in TCRdb shows in-frame clones only, minus some. The data show under 30,000 clones, with 60% to 85% seen just once and approximately 2.8% held by the top ten. In regard to this clone: What it binds is not known.

Germline V gene data show CDR1 as MNHEY and CDR2 as SVGAGI. This CDR3 contains 12 residues. Trimming took 6 bases from V and 6 from J, leaving 11 bases between them. This clonotype was obtained from a human patient who received an intestinal transplant, so some T cells may come from the graft donor. The J gene is TRBJ1-1, the V gene TRBV6-5; D is ambiguous. The material sequenced was ileum tissue, taken 98 days after intestinal transplantation. The CDR3 nucleotides are TGTGCCAGCAGGACCTCCGGGTCTGAAGCTTTCTTT. Amino acids: CASRTSGSEAFF.